The subject of this entry is one T cell receptor (beta chain). This clone appeared a single time. Its antigen specificity is not known. No per-base quality is available; no much larger clone lies one base away. The cohort consisted of 650 to 700 healthy bone marrow donors. Cohort members were all nominally healthy when sampled, although unrecorded immune exposures were likely present. The donor tested CMV seronegative, placing the donor among the roughly 340 seronegative members of the cohort. A peripheral blood sample was collected from each donor, and TCR beta sequencing was performed on peripheral blood mononuclear cells. The Qiagen DNeasy Blood Extraction Kit was used to extract genomic DNA from the blood cell samples. The data were taken from a study of cytomegalovirus exposure and HLA in healthy donors (dated by TCRdb to about 2017). A note on the overall study: According to an earlier analysis of 587 of the donors, about 190 million T cells yielded some 110 million unique TCR beta sequences and 276 Gb of sequence data. Typing coverage varied by locus: roughly 629-640 donors for A, B, C, DRB1 and DQB1; under 550 for DQA1; 600 to 610 for DPA1; 400 to 480 for DPB1. An earlier analysis of approximately 500 of the donors applied high-throughput TCR beta sequencing to assess whether each TCR beta V gene segment acted as functional or pseudogenic. HLA typing included class I and class II loci at four-digit resolution. An early release that covered fewer than 800 HLA-typed donors contained approximately 320 gigabases of sequencing data and 70 million to 100 million unique TCR sequences. All discovery cohort repertoires had been generated using a single sequencing platform. In a later analysis, previously published TCR beta repertoires from 600 to 850 donors were re-analyzed and high-resolution HLA genotyping was added so that TCR occurrence patterns could be studied. The study used immunosequencing to profile the T cell repertoires of approximately 690 subjects and linked those repertoires to cytomegalovirus serostatus. Alongside the repertoire data, information on donor age, sex, ethnicity and CMV serostatus was compiled. The study aimed to test whether signatures of past pathogen exposure could be identified by cataloging public T cell receptors. Of the roughly 390 genotyped donors, 65% to 90% were placed in the genetic ancestry cluster associated with self-reported Caucasian donors. Along with the approximately 670-subject first cohort, a separate validation cohort of some 130 different subjects was used. Five DR-DQ haplotypes were handled as single units for association and clustering, since linkage in the cohort was strong. The later analysis used no new phenotypic data to find candidate immune exposures, relying instead on TCR beta sequences and their occurrence across donors. Among some 410 genotyped donors of the cohort, an average of approximately 200,000 unique TCR beta nucleotide sequences was sequenced per donor, of which roughly 17% were non-productive. A later genetic analysis took genome-wide SNP genotypes for about three fifths of the roughly 700 donors and used that subset as a discovery cohort. High-throughput TCR immunosequencing, statistical association of individual TCRs with disease status, and machine learning were combined to predict cytomegalovirus infection status. The research as a whole found: In a later analysis, most CMV-associated TCR beta chains were found to appear HLA-restricted, with HLA associations seemingly driven largely by CMV exposure. A later genetic analysis associated a missense DCLRE1C variant with V-gene and J-gene trimming of TCR beta chains, and an independent cohort replicated the association. According to a later genetic analysis, donors in an Asian-associated ancestry cluster had fewer N-insertions in productive TCRs than the approximately 670-donor mean. The earlier analysis of 450 to 700 of the donors excluded roughly 17 rarely observed V segments, including chromosome 9 orphons, because counts were too low. The classifier was reported to diagnose cytomegalovirus status with high specificity and sensitivity in both the original and validation cohorts. Linkage disequilibrium might explain the correlated functional status among segregating V segments, but an unknown experimental factor could not be ruled out. Several of the top co-occurrence clusters appeared to be linked to parvovirus B19, influenza, CMV and Epstein-Barr virus, according to a later analysis. In a later analysis, HLA-associated TCR beta chains were found to be more clonally expanded and to have lower generation probabilities than equally common non-associated chains. At a false discovery rate of 0.05, a later analysis linked around 17,000 TCR beta sequences to specific HLA alleles. Broadly in line with IMGT annotations, most TCR beta V segments showed up in productive rearrangements about 90% or about 30% of the time in an earlier analysis of several hundred of the donors. A further reported finding was that TCR beta sequences accurately predicted the HLA-A and HLA-B alleles for most subjects in the first cohort. In this cohort, only TCR beta chains were sequenced, and detectable features were limited by the absence of alpha or paired-chain data. The authors suggested that the approach could potentially be generalized to other disease states and immunological phenotypes. Because some donors lacked HLA typing at each locus, the association tests relied only on the typed subset. Roughly uniform sequencing depth across donors was assumed in presence/absence analyses, although this assumption may not hold. Some IMGT-functional V segments, including TRBV6-2 and TRBV6-3, could not be distinguished by the 87-base-pair reads and were therefore excluded. When HLA alleles, especially DR and DQ, strongly co-occurred, TCR associations were difficult to assign to individual alleles. A later analysis found that TCR association rates varied across HLA loci, with DRB1 alleles showing the most associated TCRs and HLA-C alleles the fewest. Immune exposure information for the cohort was limited to CMV serostatus. While some public TCRs were present in many individuals, most TCR sequences turned up only very rarely across donors. The study gave a list of around 170 TCR beta chains associated with cytomegalovirus. In vitro tests confirmed that a few of the cytomegalovirus-associated TCR beta chains recognize cytomegalovirus antigens. A cluster of highly shared sequence variants was judged likely to be a technical artifact of the sequencing pipeline.

Library creation used the immunoSEQ multiplex PCR assay. For the multiplex PCR, a mixture combining 60 forward primers for TCR Vbeta segments and 13 reverse primers for TCR Jbeta segments was used. Amplification of the CDR3 region of rearranged TCR beta genes was performed with a multiplex PCR assay on genomic DNA. The Illumina HiSeq System was used to sequence the amplified TCR beta libraries as 87-base-pair reads. The source study handled its data this way. A later analysis tallied around 87 million unique TCR beta chains across the 650 to 750 repertoires, and about 10 million of those chains were shared by two or more donors. Raw reads were error-corrected and collapsed into unique sequences by a nearest-neighbor algorithm in which closely related sequences were merged to remove PCR and sequencing errors. Alignment of CDR3 sequences to IMGT reference sequences was used to assign V, D and J gene segments. For a sequence to be retained, at least a six-nucleotide match to both a V gene segment and a J gene segment was required. Rearrangements were called productive when the CDR3 lacked stop codons and stayed in frame with V and J; all others were non-productive. CDR3 was defined according to IMGT convention as the region running from the second conserved V-encoded cysteine to the conserved J-encoded phenylalanine. The earlier analysis of some 550 of the donors excluded any sequence lacking an unambiguous match to a single V gene segment. In an earlier analysis of more than 500 of the donors, a V segment was called functional when productive rearrangements were above 56.7%, and segregating when the standard deviation between donors exceeded 5%. To diagnose cytomegalovirus status from the catalog of TCR beta chain sequences, a statistical classification framework was built. In a later analysis, TCR nucleotide sequences were compared against IMGT/GENE-DB human TR gene sequences so that V and J genes could be assigned. The TCRdist pipeline was used in a later analysis to assign CDR3 sequences and most-parsimonious VDJ recombination scenarios. In a later analysis, every TCR beta chain was defined by the combination of its CDR3 amino acid sequence and its V-gene family, and reads without a unique V-gene family were dropped. As a way to deal with suspected cross-contamination and a sequencing artifact, a later analysis dropped 450 to 600 nucleotide sequences that were highly shared and had low generation probability. For each public chain, a later analysis derived a clonal expansion index from normalized ranks of inferred template counts within each repertoire. Generation probabilities in a later analysis came from a VDJ recombination model fitted to out-of-frame rearrangements, and those results were checked against IGoR. In a later analysis, TCR-TCR, TCR-HLA and TCR-CMV co-occurrence was scored with hypergeometric tests, and a repertoire-size bias correction was applied to TCR pairs. In a later analysis, false discovery rates were estimated by permuting HLA or CMV assignments 20 times. A later analysis grouped co-occurring TCRs with DBSCAN, adding TCRdist sequence similarity when clustering within HLA-allele-positive subsets. Repertoires with fewer than 30,000 or more than 120,000 public chains, plus five repertoires with anomalous nucleotide sharing, were excluded from co-occurrence clustering. TCRdb mirrors the immuneACCESS table, restricted to in-frame sequences. Some clones are absent from its copies; in checked studies, under half trace to an unresolved V gene, and the reason for the others is unknown. V, J and clone size reflect that table, while D and trimming were determined from the DNA. In this sample the table shows approximately 150,000 clones, around 78% of which occur a single time. The ten biggest clones cover roughly 1.6% of the sample.

According to the germline V gene (reference sequence), CDR1 reads WNHNN and CDR2 reads SYGVQD. For this chain, trimming is 3 bases at the V end and 2 bases at the J end, and the number of junction bases without a gene match is 4. Including cysteine and phenylalanine, the CDR3 has 16 amino acids. The entry retains the CDR3 DNA only, 48 bases that are in frame from base 1. The receptor's source is a man in his forties in good health and CMV-seronegative. This chain is built from TRBV10-1 and TRBJ2-2; TRBD2 fits 9 bases in the junction. What was sequenced was PBMCs. The CDR3 corresponds to CASSDQREANTGELFF. At the DNA level, the sequence is TGCGCCAGCAGTGATCAGCGGGAGGCAAACACCGGGGAGCTGTTTTTT.